The 29 T cell receptor beta chains presented below share a single source sample, sequenced in a study of cytomegalovirus exposure and HLA in healthy donors (dated by TCRdb to the late 2010s). The receptor library was made with the immunoSEQ multiplex PCR assay. A mixture of 60 forward primers for TCR Vbeta segments and 13 reverse primers for TCR Jbeta segments was used in the multiplex PCR. Held by TCRdb, this immuneACCESS table contains in-frame sequences only and omits some clones. Under half of the omission traces to an unresolved V gene where checked; the cause of the rest is unknown. The sample table records approximately 150,000 clones; 76% of these occur just once. Of the sample, approximately 3% is held by the ten largest clones. Sample: PBMCs. These receptors were obtained from a male donor in good health and CMV-seronegative.

J is TRBJ2-1 and V is TRBV27, with 8 positions matching TRBD2. Unmatched junction bases numbered 10, after V lost 6 bases and J lost 0 bases. The CDR3 contains 17 residues. Germline-derived CDR1 and CDR2 are MNHEY and SMNVEV (reference sequence). The CDR3 DNA reads TGTGCCAGCAGAGGGCGGGAGGTCCTCAGCTCCTACAATGAGCAGTTCTTC. Translated: CASRGREVLSSYNEQFF.

This chain links TRBV29-1 with TRBJ1-2, with a tentative D call TRBD1 (6 bases). Trimming removed 1 base from V and 9 bases from J, with 24 bases in between. The CDR3 is made up of 16 amino acids. Germline V gene data show CDR1 as SQVTM and CDR2 as ANQGSEA. CDR3 sequence (DNA): TGCAGCGTTGAAGGCTCGGGAGGTGGCAGGGGCTCCCGCTACACCTTC. Translated: CSVEGSGGGRGSRYTF.

This chain connects TRBV28 to TRBJ2-1, with D perhaps matching TRBD2 (7 bases). Germline-derived CDR1 and CDR2 are MDHEN and SYDVKM. The V and J ends lost 2 bases and 4 bases respectively, with 12 bases between them. The CDR3 contains 15 residues. This CDR3 reads CASSLGGGRYNEQFF. The CDR3 nucleotides are TGTGCCAGCAGTTTAGGCGGGGGCCGTTACAATGAGCAGTTCTTC. Supplemented by reference TRBV28 and TRBJ2-1, the full variable domain reads DVKVTQSSRYLVKRTGEKVFLECVQDMDHENMFWYRQDPGLGLRLIYFSYDVKMKEKGDIPEGYSVSREKKERFSLILESASTNQTSMYLCASSLGGGRYNEQFFGPGTRLTVL.

The V gene is TRBV5-1, the J gene TRBJ1-1; weak D call: TRBD1 (5 bases). Germline CDR1 reads SGHRS; CDR2 reads YFSETQ. This CDR3 spans 13 amino acids. V was cut by 0 bases and J by 8 bases, with 11 bases left in between. The CDR3 loop reads CASSLAAAGEAFF. The DNA of the CDR3 is TGCGCCAGCAGCTTGGCCGCCGCAGGGGAAGCTTTCTTT.

This chain links TRBV4-1 with TRBJ2-1; TRBD2 matches at 13 bases. Per the germline V gene, CDR1 is MGHRA and CDR2 is YSYEKL. Losses at the gene ends were 5 bases for V and 4 bases for J; bases not matched to a gene: 2. CDR3 size: 15 residues. The DNA of the CDR3 is TGCGCCAGCAGCAGGACTAGCGGGAGTTACAATGAGCAGTTCTTC. It translates to CASSRTSGSYNEQFF.

About this clone itself: A junction end diverges from the germline sequence, so it may reflect a read error. The rearrangement links TRBV25-1 to TRBJ1-2; maybe TRBD1 (5 bases). The germline gives CDR1 MGHDK, CDR2 SYGVNS. The CDR3 contains 13 residues. As DNA, the CDR3 is TGTGCCAGTCGGCGGGGGGTGGACTATGGCCACACCTTC. Encoded protein: CASRRGVDYGHTF.

The chain joins TRBV28 to TRBJ1-4; D may be TRBD1 (5 bases). The length of the CDR3 is 18 residues. V gave up 7 bases and J gave up 6 bases, with 27 bases separating them. Germline CDR1 is MDHEN and CDR2 is SYDVKM. In DNA form, the CDR3 reads TGTGCCAGCACGCCCTTGGGCAAGGCGGCTGGGGGGGATGAAAAACTGTTTTTT. It is translated as CASTPLGKAAGGDEKLFF.

CDR3: CASRRTGPSTDTQYF. In nucleotides, the CDR3 is TGTGCCAGTCGCAGGACAGGCCCTAGCACAGATACGCAGTATTTT. The rearrangement uses TRBV19 and TRBJ2-3; TRBD1 aligns across 7 bases. The CDR3 is 15 residues long. Trimming at V came to 8 bases and at J to 0 bases, leaving 8 bases not matched to a gene. Germline V gene data show CDR1 as LNHDA and CDR2 as SQIVND (reference sequence).

V gene TRBV30 combines with J gene TRBJ2-3; maybe TRBD1 (6 bases). Trimming took off 3 bases at V and 5 bases at J, with 15 bases between the two ends. The CDR3 has 14 amino acids. Looked up from germline, CDR1 is GTSNPN and CDR2 is SVGIG (reference sequence). CDR3 amino acids: CAWRQGREEDTQYF. The CDR3, as DNA: TGTGCCTGGAGACAGGGCCGAGAGGAAGATACGCAGTATTTT.

J is TRBJ1-1 and V is TRBV7-3, with a possible D match to TRBD1 (6 bases). Trimming left V 1 base short and J 6 bases short, with 12 bases between. The CDR3 sequence is 14 residues long. Germline loops: CDR1 SGHTA, CDR2 FQGTGA. The CDR3 coding sequence is TGTGCCAGCAGCTTAATAGGGGGGGACTCTGAAGCTTTCTTT. Translated: CASSLIGGDSEAFF.

This clone is a singleton in its sample. The genes are TRBV5-1 and TRBJ2-7; 10 bases map to TRBD2. Germline V gene data show CDR1 as SGHRS and CDR2 as YFSETQ. The junction had 5 bases not matched to a gene; V was cut back by 3 bases and J by 2 bases. The CDR3 spans 15 residues. This CDR3 reads CASSSNSGGTYEQYF. CDR3 coding DNA: TGCGCCAGCAGCTCGAATAGCGGGGGGACCTACGAGCAGTACTTC.

CDR3 nucleotide sequence: TGCGCCAGCAGCCCAGAAAGCACTAACGAGCAGTACTTC. Translated: CASSPESTNEQYF. The V and J genes are TRBV4-1 and TRBJ2-7; no clear D gene. The CDR3 is made up of 13 amino acids. In germline, CDR1 is MGHRA, CDR2 YSYEKL. Between the trimmed V and J ends, which lost 4 bases and 5 bases, there was a span of 12 bases.

The chain combines TRBV11-3 with TRBJ1-2; 7 bases agree with TRBD1. This CDR3 has 15 amino acids. CDR1 is SGHNT, CDR2 YENEEA, per germline. V shed 5 bases, J shed 4 bases, and the junction held 10 bases outside the gene matches. CDR3 sequence (DNA): TGTGCCAGCAGCCCCCGTGAAGGGGGCGTCTATGGCTACACCTTC. As protein: CASSPREGGVYGYTF.

The CDR3 nucleotides are TGCGCCAGCAAAGCGGACCGGTACGAGCAGTACTTC. It yields the protein CASKADRYEQYF. This sequence joins TRBV5-1 and TRBJ2-7, with D possibly matching TRBD2 (5 bases). V was cut by 6 bases and J by 4 bases, with 11 bases left in between. Germline values: CDR1 SGHRS, CDR2 YFSETQ. The CDR3 has 12 amino acids.

Regarding this clone: At one boundary the junction diverges from the germline segment, which might be a read error. This sample includes further DNA sequences coding for the same CDR3. The CDR3 DNA is TGCGCCAGCAGCCCTGGGACTAGCGGGAGCAACGAGCAGTACTTC. Translation: CASSPGTSGSNEQYF. The J gene is TRBJ2-7, the V gene TRBV7-3; 14 bases are shared with TRBD2. There are 15 residues in the CDR3. Germline-derived CDR1 and CDR2 are SGHTA and FQGTGA.

The chain is built from TRBV5-1 and TRBJ2-7; 10 nucleotides line up with TRBD1. Germline loops: CDR1 SGHRS, CDR2 YFSETQ. CDR3 length: 15 amino acids. The V and J ends lost 4 bases and 1 base, in that order; junction bases with no gene match: 5. CDR3 nucleotides: TGCGCCAGCAGCCCCAGGACAGGGGGATCCTACGAGCAGTACTTC. This encodes CASSPRTGGSYEQYF.

Comment on this clone: At one boundary the junction diverges from the germline segment, which might be a read error. The J gene is TRBJ1-4, the V gene TRBV6-1; TRBD1 matches at 7 bases. The CDR3 extends over 15 amino acids. Germline CDR1 reads MNHNS; CDR2 reads SASEGT. This chain's CDR3 is CASSGMTGPKEKLFF. CDR3 nucleotides: TGTGCCAGCAGTGGGATGACAGGGCCTAAAGAAAAACTGTTTTTT.

This clone has only one observation. The J gene is TRBJ2-2, the V gene TRBV7-9, with TRBD2 matching 8 bases. This CDR3 contains 14 residues. Unmatched junction bases numbered 3, after V lost 5 bases and J lost 4 bases. From germline, CDR1 is SEHNR and CDR2 FQNEAQ (reference sequence). The CDR3 here is CASSTGTSTGELFF. In DNA, the CDR3 is TGTGCCAGCAGCACCGGGACTAGCACCGGGGAGCTGTTTTTT.

The chain joins TRBV25-1 to TRBJ2-1; 10 nucleotides line up with TRBD2. The junction had 11 bases not matched to a gene; V was cut back by 8 bases and J by 7 bases. CDR1 and CDR2 from the germline V gene are MGHDK and SYGVNS. The CDR3 runs to 15 residues. The CDR3 sequence: CASLERSGGANEQFF. In nucleotides, the CDR3 is TGTGCCAGCCTAGAACGGAGCGGGGGGGCAAATGAGCAGTTCTTC.

The chain is built from TRBV6-5 and TRBJ1-2; TRBD1 might be the D (5 bases). The germline CDR1 and CDR2 sequences are MNHEY and SVGAGI. Deletions cut 6 bases from V and 8 bases from J, with 16 bases between. The CDR3 spans 13 residues. The CDR3 coding sequence is TGTGCCAGCAGCCCACGCCGGGGGGAAGGCTACACCTTC. This sequence encodes CASSPRRGEGYTF.

The chain couples TRBV9 to TRBJ1-4; D is possibly TRBD1 (6 bases). This CDR3 has 16 residues. Germline V gives CDR1 SGDLS, CDR2 YYNGEE. V was shortened by 2 bases and J by 6 bases, with 17 bases between the two germline ends. CDR3 DNA: TGTGCCAGCAGCGTTTCGGCGGGGGGCGCCGATGAAAAACTGTTTTTT. Translation gives CASSVSAGGADEKLFF. Full variable domain (outside the CDR3, taken from reference TRBV9 and TRBJ1-4): DSGVTQTPKHLITATGQRVTLRCSPRSGDLSVYWYQQSLDQGLQFLIQYYNGEERAKGNILERFSAQQFPDLHSELNLSSLELGDSALYFCASSVSAGGADEKLFFGSGTQLSVL.

The V call is TRBV5-5, the J call TRBJ2-1; perhaps TRBD2 as D (7 bases). The V and J ends lost 3 bases and 6 bases respectively, with 19 bases between them. The CDR3 sequence is 16 residues long. Per germline, CDR1 SGHKS and CDR2 YYEKEE (reference sequence). This chain's CDR3 is CASSSRGAGVVNEQFF. The DNA of the CDR3 is TGTGCCAGCAGCTCCAGGGGTGCGGGAGTAGTCAATGAGCAGTTCTTC.

The chain has TRBV27 and TRBJ2-7; tentative D call: TRBD1 (6 bases). The V end was cut by 3 bases, the J end by 5 bases, with 14 bases between. The CDR3 is 14 amino acids. Germline loops: CDR1 MNHEY, CDR2 SMNVEV (reference sequence). CDR3 bases: TGTGCCAGCAGTTTGTATGCAGGGGTAAACGAGCAGTACTTC. It encodes CASSLYAGVNEQYF.

The V and J genes are TRBV19 and TRBJ1-6; TRBD1 matches at 7 bases. Germline CDR1 and CDR2: LNHDA and SQIVND (reference sequence). This CDR3 region has 19 residues. Trimming cost V 4 bases and J 1 base; bases outside gene matches: 13. The CDR3 DNA reads as TGTGCCAGTAGTACCTACGACAGGGCTGGTAGTTCCTATAATTCACCCCTCCACTTT. It translates to CASSTYDRAGSSYNSPLHF.

This clone has a handful of counts. The V and J genes are TRBV28 and TRBJ2-1, with a tentative D call TRBD2 (5 bases). Germline-derived CDR1 and CDR2 are MDHEN and SYDVKM. The CDR3 has 14 residues. The germline V and J ends were trimmed by 8 bases and 2 bases, with 13 bases remaining between them. The CDR3 sequence is CASGLAQAYNEQFF. The CDR3 DNA sequence: TGTGCCAGCGGCCTAGCTCAGGCCTACAATGAGCAGTTCTTC.

The V call is TRBV5-4, the J call TRBJ1-2; no clear D gene. The CDR3 covers 15 residues. Per the germline V gene, CDR1 is SGHNT and CDR2 is YYREEE (reference sequence). V was shortened by 0 bases and J by 0 bases, with 9 bases between the two germline ends. CDR3 in amino acids: CASSLGVRANYGYTF. The CDR3 DNA reads as TGTGCCAGCAGCTTGGGAGTGAGAGCTAACTATGGCTACACCTTC.

J is TRBJ2-3 and V is TRBV23-1; 7 bases are shared with TRBD1. TRBV23-1 is identified as an open reading frame with a role that is uncertain. The CDR3 spans 16 residues. With 2 bases clipped from V and 0 bases from J, the junction kept 5 bases outside the gene matches. The CDR3 protein is CASSQAGTASTDTQYF. The CDR3 DNA reads as TGCGCCAGCAGTCAAGCCGGGACAGCTAGCACAGATACGCAGTATTTT.

This sequence joins TRBV6-6 and TRBJ1-3; perhaps TRBD1 as D (5 bases). CDR3 length equals 16 residues. Germline values: CDR1 MNHNY, CDR2 SVGAGI (reference sequence). Trimming cost V 2 bases and J 0 bases, with 11 bases left between them. The CDR3 is CASSYHDSLSGNTIYF. CDR3 nucleotides: TGTGCCAGCAGTTACCACGACAGCCTCTCTGGAAACACCATATATTTT.

The J gene is TRBJ2-5, the V gene TRBV7-2, with 11 bases aligning to TRBD2. The V gene's germline CDR1 is SGHTA and CDR2 FQGNSA. After removal of 5 bases from V and 4 bases from J, the junction contained 12 bases not matched to a gene. CDR3 length: 17 amino acids. The CDR3 reads CASSPFLAGGDRETQYF. CDR3 sequence (DNA): TGTGCCAGCAGCCCCTTCCTAGCGGGAGGAGATCGAGAGACCCAGTACTTC.